The rows below give T cell receptor beta chains drawn from one sample of a study of T-cell memory formation after mild COVID-19. MiXCR was run by TCRdb on the 5' RACE reads, yielding one entry per CDR3 protein. The data show over 300,000 distinct CDR3 sequences, under 25% seen once. Material for sequencing was PBMCs or a T cell subset sorted from them (not recorded which). These receptors were collected from a man younger than 35 who had mild COVID-19 (a few samples of this study predate the infection). Cell type and time point are not known. Both conserved end residues are part of each CDR3. The D gene is left open where the match is weak. The size field is filled for only some rows; it gives once, few, many or a size class.

CDR3nt,CDR3aa,d_gene,j_gene,v_gene,abundance
TGCAGCGTTGGAGGACAGAAGGGCTACACCTTC,CSVGGQKGYTF,.,TRBJ1-2,TRBV29-1,few
TGCGCCAGCAGCCAAGACTCGGACGGGGACTACACAGATACGCAGTATTTT,CASSQDSDGDYTDTQYF,TRBD2,TRBJ2-3,TRBV4-3,.
TGTGCCAGCAGCTTAGCGGGACCCGACAACTACAATGAGCAGTTCTTC,CASSLAGPDNYNEQFF,.,TRBJ2-1,TRBV11-1,.
TGCGCCAGCAGCCAAGCAGGGATAGTCAATGGCTACACCTTC,CASSQAGIVNGYTF,.,TRBJ1-2,TRBV4-1,few
TGTGCCAGCAGTTGGGGGGAAACCCTCCACTTT,CASSWGETLHF,.,TRBJ1-6,TRBV12-3/TRBV12-4,many
TGTGCCAGCAGCCCCAGGGCTGGAGGGGCCACCTACGAGCAGTACTTC,CASSPRAGGATYEQYF,.,TRBJ2-7,TRBV5-5,.
TGTGCCAGCAGTTGGCAAGGGGAAGGCGGCTACACCTTC,CASSWQGEGGYTF,.,TRBJ1-2,TRBV6-2/TRBV6-3,few
TGTGCCAGCAGCCAAGGCTTGGCAGGGGGTTATTATGGCTACACCTTC,CASSQGLAGGYYGYTF,TRBD1,TRBJ1-2,TRBV4-2,.
TGTGCCAGCTTGCAGGGGGCGGGCACTGAAGCTTTCTTT,CASLQGAGTEAFF,TRBD1,TRBJ1-1,TRBV7-6,.
TGCGCCAGCAGCCAAGTTGGAAGGGCAAACACTGAAGCTTTCTTT,CASSQVGRANTEAFF,.,TRBJ1-1,TRBV4-1,few
TGCGCCAGCAGCCAGGAGGAAGGCCCCAATCAGCCCCAGCATTTT,CASSQEEGPNQPQHF,.,TRBJ1-5,TRBV4-3,.
TGTGCCACCAGTGACCCCACTTACGAGACCCAGTACTTC,CATSDPTYETQYF,.,TRBJ2-5,TRBV24-1,.
TGTGCCAGCAGTTTAAAGGCGAACACTGAAGCTTTCTTT,CASSLKANTEAFF,.,TRBJ1-1,TRBV27,few
TGTGCCAGCAGCGTAGGAATTAGCGGGAATTACGAGCAGTACTTC,CASSVGISGNYEQYF,TRBD2,TRBJ2-7,TRBV9,.
TGTGCCAGCACCCCAGGGGGAATGGAGACCCAGTACTTC,CASTPGGMETQYF,TRBD1,TRBJ2-5,TRBV12-3/TRBV12-4,few
TGCGCCAGCAGCTTGAACGGTTACTATGGCTACACCTTC,CASSLNGYYGYTF,.,TRBJ1-2,TRBV5-1,many
TGTGCCAGCAGCACGCTCAGTCTTGTCCAAGAGACCCAGTACTTC,CASSTLSLVQETQYF,.,TRBJ2-5,TRBV27,many
TGTGCCAGCAGTTACTCCGCTAGCGGGGGGCCCACAGATACGCAGTATTTT,CASSYSASGGPTDTQYF,TRBD2,TRBJ2-3,TRBV6-5,.
TGTGCCAGCAGACCTCTTTCTTCGGGACAGACCTACGAGCAGTACTTC,CASRPLSSGQTYEQYF,TRBD1,TRBJ2-7,TRBV27,.
TGTGCCAGTAGTATTGGGGGATCTACCCAAGAGACCCAGTACTTC,CASSIGGSTQETQYF,.,TRBJ2-5,TRBV19,.
TGCGCCAGCAGCCAAGATAGGACAGGGATTGCAGAGACCCAGTACTTC,CASSQDRTGIAETQYF,TRBD1,TRBJ2-5,TRBV4-3,.
TGTGCCAGCAGCTCCTACAGGGGTGAAGCTTTCTTT,CASSSYRGEAFF,TRBD1,TRBJ1-1,TRBV7-2,.
TGCAGTGTCAGGGGGGGGTACCGCACTGAAGCTTTCTTT,CSVRGGYRTEAFF,TRBD1,TRBJ1-1,TRBV20-1,few
TGTGCCAGCAGCTTAGTCGCCAGTAATCACGAGCAGTACTTC,CASSLVASNHEQYF,.,TRBJ2-7,TRBV7-2,few
TGTGCCAGTAGTACAGGGGCGGACATTCAGTACTTC,CASSTGADIQYF,.,TRBJ2-4,TRBV19,.
TGTGCCAGCAGTTTGGCGGGGCGGAACACTGAAGCTTTCTTT,CASSLAGRNTEAFF,.,TRBJ1-1,TRBV12-3/TRBV12-4,few
TGTGCCAGCAGTTTATCCCGTGGGTGGGGGGTGAACACCGGGGAGCTGTTTTTT,CASSLSRGWGVNTGELFF,.,TRBJ2-2,TRBV12-3/TRBV12-4,few
TGCGCCAGCAGTTCAGAGTGGGAAGATAAAGCTTTCTTT,CASSSEWEDKAFF,.,TRBJ1-1,TRBV5-1,.
TGTGCCAGCAGTTACGACCACAGGGGACCGTATGAAAAACTGTTTTTT,CASSYDHRGPYEKLFF,TRBD1,TRBJ1-4,TRBV6-5,.
TGTGCCAGCAGCTTAGGTCGATTAGGACAGCCCGAGGGGTCTGGAAACACCATATATTTT,CASSLGRLGQPEGSGNTIYF,.,TRBJ1-3,TRBV7-9,few
TGTGCCAGCAGCTTAGAAACAGGGAGGAACACTGAAGCTTTCTTT,CASSLETGRNTEAFF,.,TRBJ1-1,TRBV7-2,few
TGTGCCAGCAGTTTCTGGGACGGGCGCACAGATACGCAGTATTTT,CASSFWDGRTDTQYF,.,TRBJ2-3,TRBV27,.
TGCGCCAGCAGCACCACGACAGGGTTTGGAAACACCATATATTTT,CASSTTTGFGNTIYF,TRBD1,TRBJ1-3,TRBV5-1,.
TGTGCCAGCCGTAACCTGCAAGAGACCCAGTACTTC,CASRNLQETQYF,.,TRBJ2-5,TRBV28,.
TGTGCCAGCAGTCTCGGGACCTTAATTGAAGCTTTCTTT,CASSLGTLIEAFF,.,TRBJ1-1,TRBV12-3/TRBV12-4,few
TGTGCCAGCACCACGGTAGCCGGGACTAGAGCGTATGAGCTGTTCTTC,CASTTVAGTRAYELFF,TRBD2,TRBJ2-1,TRBV28,.
TGTGCCAGCATGCGATCAGGAGTTAACTATGGCTACACCTTC,CASMRSGVNYGYTF,.,TRBJ1-2,TRBV2,few
TGTGCCAGCAGTCAATTCAGAAACACTGAAGCTTTCTTT,CASSQFRNTEAFF,.,TRBJ1-1,TRBV7-8,few
TGTGCCAGCACCTCAGGCATCTCCTATGGCTACACCTTC,CASTSGISYGYTF,.,TRBJ1-2,TRBV14,once
TGCAGTGCTAGAACCGAGGGACTGAACTATGGCTACACCTTC,CSARTEGLNYGYTF,.,TRBJ1-2,TRBV20-1,few
TGTGCCAGCAGCCCACACCGGGACCCCTCGGGCTACGAGCAGTACTTC,CASSPHRDPSGYEQYF,.,TRBJ2-7,TRBV11-2,few
TGTGCCAGCAGCCAATTTGGCGGACAGAACACTGAAGCTTTCTTT,CASSQFGGQNTEAFF,.,TRBJ1-1,TRBV3-1,once
TGTGCCAGCAGCCCCGCCGGGCAGGCCCCGTCTACAGATACGCAGTATTTT,CASSPAGQAPSTDTQYF,.,TRBJ2-3,TRBV4-2,few
TGTGCCAGCAGCCCGGGCCTTAACTTTCAGGCAGATACGCAGTATTTT,CASSPGLNFQADTQYF,.,TRBJ2-3,TRBV7-2,few
TGCGCCAGCACCTTGGCGGGGGATTCCTCCTACGAGCAGTACTTC,CASTLAGDSSYEQYF,TRBD2,TRBJ2-7,TRBV4-1,few
TGTGCCAGCAGTTTACGACAGGGGGCAGGAGAAAAACTGTTTTTT,CASSLRQGAGEKLFF,TRBD1,TRBJ1-4,TRBV12-3/TRBV12-4,.
TGCAGCGTGGTAGAGATCCCCTACGAGCAGTACTTC,CSVVEIPYEQYF,.,TRBJ2-7,TRBV29-1,few
TGTGCCAGTACCTGGACAGGGTTAGGCAATCAGCCCCAGCATTTT,CASTWTGLGNQPQHF,TRBD1,TRBJ1-5,TRBV19,.
TGTGCCAGCAGCAGTAAGCGTCCCGGAAACACCATATATTTT,CASSSKRPGNTIYF,.,TRBJ1-3,TRBV12-3/TRBV12-4,few
TGTGCCAGTAGTAGACAGGGCACGAACACTGAAGCTTTCTTT,CASSRQGTNTEAFF,TRBD1,TRBJ1-1,TRBV19,few
TGTGCCAGCAGTTACGGACAGGGAGAGACTGAAGCTTTCTTT,CASSYGQGETEAFF,TRBD1,TRBJ1-1,TRBV6-5,few
TGTGCCAGCAGTTACTCTCCTGGCAGGGGGCGAGGAGGAAACACCATATATTTT,CASSYSPGRGRGGNTIYF,TRBD1,TRBJ1-3,TRBV6-5,.
TGCAGCGTTGAACGGGAAGCCAAAAACATTCAGTACTTC,CSVEREAKNIQYF,.,TRBJ2-4,TRBV29-1,few
TGTGCCAGCAGTTCCCCGACTAGCGGGGGCCACAATGAGCAGTTCTTC,CASSSPTSGGHNEQFF,TRBD2,TRBJ2-1,TRBV6-5,.
TGTGCCTGGAGTTTAGCGGGGGACACAGATACGCAGTATTTT,CAWSLAGDTDTQYF,TRBD2,TRBJ2-3,TRBV30,.
TGTGCCAGCAGCTTGGCTCAGGGGGTCTCTGAAGCTTTCTTT,CASSLAQGVSEAFF,TRBD1,TRBJ1-1,TRBV7-9,few
TGTGCCAGCAGCCCTACACTCATAGATAATTCACCCCTCCACTTT,CASSPTLIDNSPLHF,.,TRBJ1-6,TRBV7-2,.
TGCGCCAGCAGCCAAGATCCGGGGGGATTGAAGACCCAGTACTTC,CASSQDPGGLKTQYF,TRBD2,TRBJ2-5,TRBV4-1,few
TGTGCCAGCAGTCCAGGACTAGCTTCAAACAATGAGCAGTTCTTC,CASSPGLASNNEQFF,TRBD2,TRBJ2-1,TRBV7-3,.
TGTGCCAGCAGCCAAGAAGGGGGGGCTGAAGCTTTCTTT,CASSQEGGAEAFF,.,TRBJ1-1,TRBV3-1,many